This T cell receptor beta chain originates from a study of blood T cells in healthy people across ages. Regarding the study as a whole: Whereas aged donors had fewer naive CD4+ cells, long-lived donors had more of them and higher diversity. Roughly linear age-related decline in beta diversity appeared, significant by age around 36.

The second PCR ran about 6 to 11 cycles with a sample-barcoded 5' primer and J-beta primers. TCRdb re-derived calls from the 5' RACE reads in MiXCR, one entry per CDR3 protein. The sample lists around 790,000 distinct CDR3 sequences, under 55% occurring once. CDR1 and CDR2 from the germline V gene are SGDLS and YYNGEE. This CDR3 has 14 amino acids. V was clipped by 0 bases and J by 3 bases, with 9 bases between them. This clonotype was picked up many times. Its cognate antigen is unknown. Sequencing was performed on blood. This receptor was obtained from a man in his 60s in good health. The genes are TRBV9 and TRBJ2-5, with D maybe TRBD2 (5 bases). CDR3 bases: TGTGCCAGCAGCGTAGCTACCGGGGAAGAGACCCAGTACTTC. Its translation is CASSVATGEETQYF. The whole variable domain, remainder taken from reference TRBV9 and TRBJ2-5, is DSGVTQTPKHLITATGQRVTLRCSPRSGDLSVYWYQQSLDQGLQFLIQYYNGEERAKGNILERFSAQQFPDLHSELNLSSLELGDSALYFCASSVATGEETQYFGPGTRLLVL.